This TCR beta chain came from a study of shared clonotypes between healthy human individuals (TCRdb year 2020). Notes on the research overall: A couple of women and a few men aged 18 to 49 years were included in the cohort. For each donor, CD4 naive and CD4 memory were each given three plates, CD8 naive was given two plates, and CD8 memory was given one plate. To estimate repertoire size and how much clonotypes are shared between individuals, the study performed deep sequencing of blood TCR repertoires from about 5 healthy adults. To increase sequencing depth and limit assay-specific biases, TCR repertoire library preparation and sequencing were carried out by different laboratories using diverse techniques. Leukapheresis yielded between about 0.94 and 8.9 billion PBMCs per donor. Results the study describes overall, beyond this receptor: The small number of donors limited the genetic and exposure-history diversity represented. Naive subsets generally had larger estimated clonotype richness than memory subsets did. Compared with non-shared clonotypes, clonotypes shared by all four sorted-subset donors had higher generation probabilities. Pairwise subsampling indicated that sequencing depth was expected to affect the degree of clonotype sharing among donors. Sampling was restricted to blood, and TCR repertoires in tissues likely differ from the TCR repertoires found in blood. Rarefaction of sorted-subset datasets indicated incomplete sequencing despite the large sequencing depth. Sharing across a handful of donors was observed for about 4.8% of naive CD4, under 4% of naive CD8, over 2% of memory CD4, and about 0.39% of memory CD8 clonotypes.

This clone was detected once. The antigen it binds to is not known. Base qualities are missing; no much larger clone stands one base away. From cysteine to phenylalanine, the CDR3 is 15 amino acids long. This entry keeps only the CDR3 DNA: 45 bases, framed from base 1. V is cut back by 6 bases and J by 3 bases, with 11 bases in the junction unmatched. Per the germline V gene (reference sequence), SGHAT is the CDR1 and FQDESV is the CDR2. The donors were healthy, HIV-negative adults with no recently reported acute infections or vaccinations. Only Caucasian adults living in Nashville, Tennessee, USA were represented among the donors. Magnetic negative selection was used to enrich CD4+ T cells, after which naive cells were positively selected on CD45RA and the negative fraction became the memory subset. Blood was collected by leukapheresis, and PBMCs were isolated by Ficoll-Histopaque density gradient centrifugation and then cryopreserved in liquid nitrogen vapor phase. Purity and quantity of every magnetically sorted T cell population were checked by analytical flow cytometry. Genomic DNA was isolated from each sorted fraction and quantified by UV absorbance on a Nanodrop 2000c.

TCR CDR3 regions were amplified from genomic DNA by multiplex PCR using the deep immunoSEQ assay. Extracted genomic DNA from each cell subset was spread evenly across all wells of several immunoSEQ 96-well plates, with each plate serving as a replicate. For sorted subsets, around 200 ng genomic DNA, equal to 25,000 to 35,000 T cell genomes, was loaded into each replicate PCR. The purified libraries were quantified using a Qubit 3.0 fluorometer, sized with a Bioanalyzer 2100, and then quantified again using the KAPA Library Quantification kit. A separate single-read 150-cycle Illumina NextSeq 550 flow cell was used to sequence each immunoSEQ 96-well plate. In the paper's pipeline: Because the immunoSEQ output included only junctional sequences and no quality scores, the filtering could not be the same as the filtering used for full-length reads. To assign V/J genes and CDR3, sequences were annotated using PyIR, a Python wrapper for IgBLAST v1.9, with IMGT germline references. Any read was removed if the V/J assignment was weak (E-value above 1e-6), the CDR3 was missing, or the read contained stop codons, out-of-frame junctions, or ambiguous translated residues. A V3J clonotype was defined by an identical inferred V gene, J gene, and CDR3 amino acid sequence. The percentage overlap between two repertoires was calculated by dividing the number of shared unique clonotypes by the size of the smaller repertoire. RTK rarefaction, the Chao1 estimator, and Recon v2.1 estimates of unobserved clonotypes were used to assess repertoire richness. OLGA was used to compute generation probabilities for all TCRbeta clonotypes that the gDNA method yielded from four donors. The clones in this table, taken by TCRdb from immuneACCESS, are in-frame only. Not every clone is retained; where verified, under half of the shortfall comes from an unresolved V gene, and the cause of the rest is unknown. The V and J calls and clone size are taken from that table; D and trimming were inferred from the DNA. In this sample the table shows roughly 2.2 million clones, under 95% of which occur a single time. The ten largest clones represent 0.3% to 0.4% of the sample.

This clonotype was obtained from a man between 18 and 35 years old in good health. Some clones in this sample may be carry-over from other donors' samples. The rearrangement joined TRBV11-1 to TRBJ2-7; the central 7 bases match TRBD2. Sequences were obtained from naive CD4+ T cells from PBMCs. This specimen's cell subset or site label, interpreted: CD45RA+ positively selected. The DNA sequence is given as TGTGCCAGCAGGGAATCATCGGGACTAAACTACGAGCAGTACTTC. The translation is CASRESSGLNYEQYF.